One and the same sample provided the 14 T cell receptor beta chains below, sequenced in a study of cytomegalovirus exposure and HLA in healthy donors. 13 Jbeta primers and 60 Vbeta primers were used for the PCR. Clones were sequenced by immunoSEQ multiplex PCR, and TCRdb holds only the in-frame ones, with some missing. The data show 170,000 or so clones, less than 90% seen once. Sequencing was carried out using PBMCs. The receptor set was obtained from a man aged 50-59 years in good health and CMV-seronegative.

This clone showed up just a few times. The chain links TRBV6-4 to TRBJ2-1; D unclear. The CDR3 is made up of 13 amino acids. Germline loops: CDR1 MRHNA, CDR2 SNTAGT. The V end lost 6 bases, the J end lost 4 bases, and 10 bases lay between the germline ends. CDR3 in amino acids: CASSEAMYNEQFF. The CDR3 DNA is TGTGCCAGCAGCGAAGCGATGTACAATGAGCAGTTCTTC.

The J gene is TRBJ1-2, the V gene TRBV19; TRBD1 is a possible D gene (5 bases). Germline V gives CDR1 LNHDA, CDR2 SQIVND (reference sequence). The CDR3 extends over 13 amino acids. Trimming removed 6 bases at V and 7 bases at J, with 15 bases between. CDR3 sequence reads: CASSPGTTGGYTF. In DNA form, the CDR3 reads TGTGCCAGTAGCCCCGGTACCACAGGTGGCTACACCTTC.

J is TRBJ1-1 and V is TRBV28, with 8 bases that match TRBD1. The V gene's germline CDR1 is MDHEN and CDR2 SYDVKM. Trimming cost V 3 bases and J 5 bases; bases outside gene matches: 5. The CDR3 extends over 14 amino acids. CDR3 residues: CASSLEQGGTEAFF. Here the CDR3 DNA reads TGTGCCAGCAGTTTGGAACAGGGGGGGACTGAAGCTTTCTTT.

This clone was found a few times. The CDR3 region is CYGEDKMSTEAFF. The CDR3 region has the DNA TGTTATGGCGAGGACAAAATGAGCACTGAAGCTTTCTTT. The chain recombines TRBV6-4 with TRBJ1-1; TRBD1 is a possible D gene (5 bases). Germline CDR1 and CDR2: MRHNA and SNTAGT. The CDR3 extends over 13 amino acids.

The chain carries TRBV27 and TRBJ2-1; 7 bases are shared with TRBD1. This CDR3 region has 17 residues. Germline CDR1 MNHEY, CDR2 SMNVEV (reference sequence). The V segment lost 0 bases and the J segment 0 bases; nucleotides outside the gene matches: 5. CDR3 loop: CASSLSRGQHSYNEQFF. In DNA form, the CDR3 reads TGTGCCAGCAGTTTATCCCGGGGACAGCACTCCTACAATGAGCAGTTCTTC.

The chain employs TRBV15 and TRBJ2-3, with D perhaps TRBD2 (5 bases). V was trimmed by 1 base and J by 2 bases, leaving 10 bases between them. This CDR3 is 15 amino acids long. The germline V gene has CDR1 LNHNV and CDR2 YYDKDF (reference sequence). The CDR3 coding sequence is TGTGCCACCAGCAGAGGAAGCGGAACCACAGATACGCAGTATTTT. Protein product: CATSRGSGTTDTQYF.

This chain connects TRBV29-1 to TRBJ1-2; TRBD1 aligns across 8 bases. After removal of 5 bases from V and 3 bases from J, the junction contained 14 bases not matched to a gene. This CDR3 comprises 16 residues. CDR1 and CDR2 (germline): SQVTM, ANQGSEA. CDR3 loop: CSVPTYPTGAHYGYTF. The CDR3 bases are TGCAGCGTTCCTACTTATCCGACAGGGGCCCACTATGGCTACACCTTC.

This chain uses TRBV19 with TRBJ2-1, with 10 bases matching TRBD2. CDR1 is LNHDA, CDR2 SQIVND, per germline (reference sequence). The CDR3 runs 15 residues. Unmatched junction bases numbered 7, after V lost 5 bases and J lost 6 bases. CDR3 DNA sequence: TGTGCCAGTAGTTCACTAGCGGGAACTTCCAATGAGCAGTTCTTC. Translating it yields CASSSLAGTSNEQFF. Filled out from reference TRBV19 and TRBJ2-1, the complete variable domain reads DGGITQSPKYLFRKEGQNVTLSCEQNLNHDAMYWYRQDPGQGLRLIYYSQIVNDFQKGDIAEGYSVSREKKESFPLTVTSAQKNPTAFYLCASSSLAGTSNEQFFGPGTRLTVL.

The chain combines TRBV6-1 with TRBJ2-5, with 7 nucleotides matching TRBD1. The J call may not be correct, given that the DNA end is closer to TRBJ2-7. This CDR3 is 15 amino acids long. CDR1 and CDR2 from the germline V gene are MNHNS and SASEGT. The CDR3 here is CASSIRQGHPYEQYF. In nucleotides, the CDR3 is TGTGCCAGCAGTATACGACAGGGCCACCCCTACGAGCAGTACTTC.

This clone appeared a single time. CDR3 amino acids: CASSPQTTEAFF. The CDR3 nucleotides read TGTGCCAGCAGCCCTCAAACAACTGAAGCTTTCTTT. The chain has TRBV11-2 and TRBJ1-1; D uncertain. The length of the CDR3 is 12 residues. Germline CDR1 SGHAT, CDR2 FQNNGV. V lost 5 bases and J 5 bases, leaving 9 bases between the germline ends. Together with reference TRBV11-2 and TRBJ1-1, the CDR3 gives the full variable domain: EAGVAQSPRYKIIEKRQSVAFWCNPISGHATLYWYQQILGQGPKLLIQFQNNGVVDDSQLPKDRFSAERLKGVDSTLKIQPAKLEDSAVYLCASSPQTTEAFFGQGTRLTVV.

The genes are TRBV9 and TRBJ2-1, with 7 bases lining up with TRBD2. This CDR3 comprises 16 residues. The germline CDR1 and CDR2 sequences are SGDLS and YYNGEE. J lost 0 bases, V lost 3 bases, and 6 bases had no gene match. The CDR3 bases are TGTGCCAGCAGCGCAAGCGGGGATAGCTCCTACAATGAGCAGTTCTTC. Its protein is CASSASGDSSYNEQFF.

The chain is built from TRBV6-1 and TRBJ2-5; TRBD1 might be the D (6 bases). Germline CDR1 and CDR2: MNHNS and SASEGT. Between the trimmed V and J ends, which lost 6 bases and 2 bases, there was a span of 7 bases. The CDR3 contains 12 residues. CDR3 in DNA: TGTGCCAGCAGGGACAGTCAAGAGACCCAGTACTTC. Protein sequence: CASRDSQETQYF.

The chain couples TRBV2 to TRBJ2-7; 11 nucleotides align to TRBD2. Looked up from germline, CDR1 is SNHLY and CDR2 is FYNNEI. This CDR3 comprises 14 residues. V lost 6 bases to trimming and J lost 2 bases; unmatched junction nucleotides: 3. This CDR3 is CASSLAGGPYEQYF. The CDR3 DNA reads TGTGCCAGCAGCCTAGCGGGAGGCCCCTACGAGCAGTACTTC.

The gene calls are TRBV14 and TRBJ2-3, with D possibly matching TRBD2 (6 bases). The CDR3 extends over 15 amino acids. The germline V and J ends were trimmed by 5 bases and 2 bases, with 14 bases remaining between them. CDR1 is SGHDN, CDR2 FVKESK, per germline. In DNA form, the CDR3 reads TGTGCCAGCAGCATAGTGGGAGGATACACAGATACGCAGTATTTT. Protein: CASSIVGGYTDTQYF.